This T cell receptor beta chain comes out of a study of blood T cell repertoires in COVID-19. Profiling relied on immunoSEQ multiplex PCR, and the TCRdb table lists in-frame clones only, not all of them. Here the sample spans roughly 200,000 clones, 85% to 90% being singletons. The ends were cut back, 3 bases at V and 1 base at J, with 13 bases in the middle. Germline V gene data show CDR1 as KGHSH and CDR2 as LQKENI. The CDR3 runs to 16 residues. The chain combines TRBV18 with TRBJ1-5; D is perhaps TRBD1 (5 bases). This sequence originates from a woman aged 40 to 50 with acute COVID-19. Sequenced: PBMCs or T cells enriched from blood (not recorded which). This chain's CDR3 is CASSPSGGGSNQPQHF. CDR3 nucleotides: TGTGCCAGCTCACCGTCGGGGGGAGGGAGCAATCAGCCCCAGCATTTT.